What follows are 30 T cell receptor beta chains derived from one specimen sequenced in a study of tumor-infiltrating lymphocytes in primary liver carcinoma. A primer in the constant region served to generate TCR beta cDNA from approximately 460 ng of total RNA. Amplification in three nested multiplex PCR rounds with slightly modified ARM-PCR gave rise to TCR beta libraries. Primers for the first two PCR rounds were TRBV1-TRBV30 forward primers and a C-beta reverse primer (about 10 cycles per round). One entry per CDR3 protein results from TCRdb running MiXCR on the multiplex PCR reads. Of 100,000 to 150,000 distinct CDR3 sequences listed, roughly three fifths are singletons. Bulk tissue was left unsorted, and RNA and DNA were co-extracted from about 21-30 mg of it. The sequencing input was liver tumor tissue from sampling region 3. Subset specified: tumor region T3, left-lateral pole. The receptors were gathered from a woman aged 55-70 years with primary liver carcinoma and hepatitis B virus infection.

Concerning this clonotype: Mismatch with germline at one junction end may stem from a read error. CDR3 residues: CASREGRGNTIYF. In DNA, the CDR3 is TGTGCCAGCAGAGAAGGGAGAGGAAACACCATATATTTT. The gene calls are TRBV2 and TRBJ1-3; D unclear. The germline V gene encodes CDR1 SNHLY and CDR2 FYNNEI. This CDR3 is built from 13 residues.

As for this clonotype: Given the absence of the conserved phenylalanine or tryptophan at the CDR3 end, a read error is likely. The genes are TRBV29-1 and TRBJ2-1, with 9 bases identical to TRBD1. Losses at the gene ends were 6 bases for V and 12 bases for J; bases not matched to a gene: 6. This CDR3 region has 11 residues. Germline lookup yields CDR1 SQVTM and CDR2 ANQGSEA. The CDR3 nucleotides are TGCAGCGTGCCACAGGGGGCGGGGCAGTTCCTC. Protein: CSVPQGAGQFL.

The chain combines TRBV11-3 with TRBJ2-1; 7 bases are shared with TRBD2. The germline CDR1 and CDR2 sequences are SGHNT and YENEEA. With 6 bases clipped from V and 7 bases from J, the junction kept 12 bases outside the gene matches. This CDR3 has 15 amino acids. CDR3 region: CASSPRGSGKNEQFF. DNA of the CDR3: TGTGCCAGCAGTCCTCGGGGCAGCGGGAAGAATGAGCAGTTCTTC.

On this clonotype itself: This CDR3 is missing its conserved last phenylalanine or tryptophan, likely due to a read error. This rearrangement joins TRBV5-1 to TRBJ2-1; 7 nucleotides align to TRBD1. V dropped 3 bases and J dropped 7; count of bases not matched to a gene: 10. The CDR3 is 15 residues long. Germline V gives CDR1 SGHRS, CDR2 YFSETQ. As DNA, the CDR3 is TGCGCCAGCAGCTCGCCCCGACAGGGTTCGAATGAGCAGTTCTTA. Protein sequence: CASSSPRQGSNEQFL.

This chain uses TRBV4-1 with TRBJ1-3; D is possibly TRBD1 (6 bases). This CDR3 comprises 18 residues. Germline V gives CDR1 MGHRA, CDR2 YSYEKL. The V end lost 10 bases, the J end lost 1 base, and 26 bases lay between the germline ends. CDR3 region: CANNSLGGELLSGNTIYF. The CDR3 DNA sequence: TGCGCCAACAACTCTTTAGGGGGGGAACTTTTATCTGGAAACACCATATATTTT.

Here the CDR3 DNA reads TGTGCCATCGGAGACACGATCCGGGATGAGCAGTTCTTC. Encoded protein: CAIGDTIRDEQFF. The rearrangement links TRBV10-3 to TRBJ2-1; no clear D gene. The CDR3 is 13 residues long. V was pared by 8 bases and J by 8 bases, with 16 bases between. CDR1 ENHRY and CDR2 SYGVKD come from the germline V gene.

In the case of this clonotype: A read error may be the cause here, since a much bigger clone is one base away. The chain uses TRBV5-6 and TRBJ2-2, with TRBD2 matching 7 bases. Germline values: CDR1 SGHDT, CDR2 YYEEEE. This CDR3 region has 15 residues. DNA of the CDR3: TGTGACAGCAGCTTGGGACTACCGAACACCGGGGAGCTGTTTTTT. Translation: CDSSLGLPNTGELFF.

About this clonotype itself: A much bigger clone sits one base away, suggesting this may be a read error. This chain links TRBV7-9 with TRBJ2-5, with a possible D match to TRBD1 (6 bases). Germline values: CDR1 SEHNR, CDR2 FQNEAQ (reference sequence). Trimming pared 1 base from V and 5 bases from J, leaving 14 bases between. This CDR3 contains 15 residues. The DNA for the CDR3 is TGTGCCAGCAGCTTAGAACAGGGTGCGAAGGAGACCCAGTACTTC. Translation gives CASSLEQGAKETQYF.

The chain recombines TRBV11-3 with TRBJ1-2, with a weak D call TRBD1 (6 bases). CDR1 and CDR2 from the germline V gene are SGHNT and YENEEA. The CDR3 has 15 amino acids. V lost 5 bases to trimming and J lost 4 bases, with 17 bases between them. CDR3 residues: CASSPRPDRCYGYTF. The CDR3 DNA is TGTGCCAGCAGCCCACGACCAGACAGGTGCTATGGCTACACCTTC.

Concerning this clonotype: Given a much more abundant clone one base away, this may be a read error. The chain is built from TRBV5-6 and TRBJ2-1, with TRBD1 as a possible D gene (7 bases). The CDR3 runs to 15 residues. The V end was cut by 7 bases, the J end by 5 bases, with 19 bases between. Germline V gene sequence: CDR1 SGHDT, CDR2 YYEEEE. The CDR3 sequence is CASGSVRGVNNEQFF. The CDR3 coding sequence is TGTGCCAGCGGCTCGGTCAGGGGGGTAAACAATGAGCAGTTCTTC.

This clonotype came up a few times. The gene calls are TRBV7-9 and TRBJ1-3; D is ambiguous. Germline values: CDR1 SEHNR, CDR2 FQNEAQ (reference sequence). V was pared by 1 base and J by 5 bases, with 9 bases between. The CDR3 spans 14 residues. The CDR3 coding sequence is TGTGCCAGCAGCTTAGTTGATCCTCGAAACACCATATATTTT. Translated, it gives CASSLVDPRNTIYF.

This clonotype was seen at least ten times. V gene TRBV6-5 combines with J gene TRBJ2-3, with 7 bases lining up with TRBD2. The J segment lost 1 base and the V segment lost 5 bases, leaving 6 bases of the junction unmatched. The CDR3 runs 15 residues. Per the germline V gene, CDR1 is MNHEY and CDR2 is SVGAGI. The CDR3 sequence is CASSPRAGGTDTQYF. The CDR3 nucleotides are TGTGCCAGCAGTCCACGGGCGGGAGGCACAGATACGCAGTATTTT.

This clonotype was seen at least ten times. This rearrangement joins TRBV5-1 to TRBJ2-7; 8 positions agree with TRBD2. The CDR3 loop spans 15 amino acids. J lost 6 bases, V lost 2 bases, and 10 bases had no gene match. CDR1 is SGHRS and CDR2 is YFSETQ in the germline V gene. In DNA, the CDR3 is TGCGCCAGCAGCTTTCGGGAGGGCCGTAGAAGCGAGCAGTACTTC. Amino acids: CASSFREGRRSEQYF.

Concerning this clonotype: A read error may be the cause here, since a much bigger clone is one base away. Here the CDR3 omits its conserved ending phenylalanine or tryptophan, so a read error is the likely source. The chain joins TRBV10-3 to TRBJ2-1; 7 bases map to TRBD1. The CDR3 runs to 13 residues. After removal of 4 bases from V and 6 bases from J, the junction contained 3 bases not matched to a gene. Germline V gene sequence: CDR1 ENHRY, CDR2 SYGVKD. The CDR3 nucleotides read TGTGCCATCAGTGGGAGACAGGGCAATGAGCAGTTCCTC. This gives the protein CAISGRQGNEQFL.

The chain couples TRBV12-3 or TRBV12-4 to TRBJ2-7, with TRBD2 matching over 16 bases. V gave up 3 bases and J gave up 4 bases; unmatched junction bases: 9. The CDR3 loop spans 18 amino acids. The CDR3 bases are TGTGCCAGCAGTTTCGGAGGGACTAGCGGGAGGGTCTCATACGAGCAGTACTTC. This codes for CASSFGGTSGRVSYEQYF.

This chain links TRBV11-2 with TRBJ2-5, with D tentatively TRBD1 (5 bases). Trimming pared 7 bases from V and 2 bases from J, leaving 14 bases between. Germline-derived CDR1 and CDR2 are SGHAT and FQNNGV. This CDR3 comprises 14 residues. The CDR3 DNA reads TGTGCCAGCATCCCAAGGACAACACAAGAGACCCAGTACTTC. Translating gives CASIPRTTQETQYF.

For this clonotype: This could be a read error, since a much larger clone is one nucleotide away. Written as DNA, the CDR3 is TGTGCCAGCAGAGCTTCGAACTCCTACAATGAGCAGTTCTTC. Amino acid sequence: CASRASNSYNEQFF. V is TRBV28 and J is TRBJ2-1, with D hard to call. The V gene's germline CDR1 is MDHEN and CDR2 SYDVKM. The ends were cut back, 6 bases at V and 0 bases at J, with 9 bases in the middle. The CDR3 extends over 14 amino acids.

As to this clonotype: Since no conserved phenylalanine or tryptophan closes the CDR3, a read error is the likely cause. The chain has TRBV6-5 and TRBJ1-6; perhaps TRBD1 as D (6 bases). The CDR3 contains 16 residues. Germline-derived CDR1 and CDR2 are MNHEY and SVGAGI. The CDR3: CVSSYSRRKGDSPLHL. The CDR3 nucleotides read TGTGTCAGCAGTTACTCGAGACGAAAGGGGGATTCACCCCTCCACCTT.

This clonotype showed up many times. J is TRBJ2-7 and V is TRBV4-2; tentative D call: TRBD2 (6 bases). The CDR3 contains 15 residues. The germline CDR1 and CDR2 sequences are LGHNA and YNFKEQ. V gave up 1 base and J gave up 0 bases, with 10 bases separating them. Here the CDR3 reads CASSQGGLGSYEQYF. CDR3 DNA: TGTGCCAGCAGCCAAGGGGGACTCGGCTCCTACGAGCAGTACTTC.

As for this clonotype: At one boundary the junction diverges from the germline segment, which might be a read error. The chain joins TRBV6-6 to TRBJ2-7; TRBD1 matches at 7 bases. Germline V gene sequence: CDR1 MNHNY, CDR2 SVGAGI (reference sequence). This CDR3 is built from 16 residues. The CDR3, as DNA: TGTGCTAGCAGTTACTCTGTGGGGACAGCTACCTACGATCAGTACTTC. Translating it yields CASSYSVGTATYDQYF.

With regard to this clonotype: A much bigger clone sits one base away, suggesting this may be a read error. Likely a read error: the CDR3 ends without its conserved phenylalanine or tryptophan. V gene TRBV13 combines with J gene TRBJ2-7; no clear D. Germline lookup yields CDR1 PRHDT and CDR2 FYEKMQ (reference sequence). V was shortened by 3 bases and J by 5 bases, with 8 bases between the two germline ends. The CDR3 extends over 12 amino acids. The CDR3 nucleotides read TGTGCCAGCAGCTTCCCCTTCGACGAGCAGTACATC. Its translation: CASSFPFDEQYI.

This chain joins TRBV5-6 and TRBJ2-7; D is unresolved. CDR1 SGHDT and CDR2 YYEEEE come from the germline V gene. This CDR3 region has 15 residues. Between the trimmed V and J ends, which lost 3 bases and 7 bases, there was a span of 20 bases. The CDR3 region has the DNA TGTGCCAGCAGCTCTGCCGGAATATCTCCGCGGGAGCAGTACTTC. Translating gives CASSSAGISPREQYF.

CDR3 protein: CASSLRVEAAANTGELFF. CDR3 nucleotides: TGTGCCAGCAGCTTAAGGGTCGAGGCGGCGGCGAACACCGGGGAGCTGTTTTTT. The genes are TRBV7-9 and TRBJ2-2; D call uncertain. This CDR3 is 18 amino acids long. V lost 2 bases and J lost 0, with 16 bases in between. Germline V gene data show CDR1 as SEHNR and CDR2 as FQNEAQ (reference sequence).

Turning to this clonotype: Being one base from a much bigger clone, this may be a read error. The chain joins TRBV7-9 to TRBJ2-3; a weak D match, TRBD2 (6 bases). V lost 2 bases to trimming and J lost 4 bases, with 13 bases between them. The CDR3 totals 15 residues. Germline assignment: CDR1 SEHNR and CDR2 FQNEAQ (reference sequence). Here the CDR3 DNA reads TGTGCCAGCAGCTTAAGGACTGGCGGGGCAGATACGCAGTATTTT. Residues: CASSLRTGGADTQYF.

J is TRBJ2-5 and V is TRBV5-6, with no clear D. Germline V gene lookup returns CDR1 SGHDT and CDR2 YYEEEE. This CDR3 is 14 amino acids long. V dropped 4 bases and J dropped 9 bases, with 19 bases sitting between them. The CDR3 here is CASSPLPGIKAQYF. CDR3 sequence (DNA): TGTGCCAGCAGCCCCCTTCCGGGCATCAAGGCCCAGTACTTC.

The chain is built from TRBV4-2 and TRBJ2-1, with 10 positions matching TRBD2. Germline V gene data show CDR1 as LGHNA and CDR2 as YNFKEQ. The CDR3 covers 16 residues. The V gene end was trimmed by 4 bases and the J gene end by 8 bases; junction bases not matched to a gene: 11. CDR3: CASSPGASGSDYEQFF. Here the CDR3 DNA reads TGTGCCAGCAGCCCCGGGGCTAGCGGGAGTGACTATGAGCAGTTCTTC.

As regards this clonotype: The junction departs from germline at one end; a sequencing error may be responsible. The V call is TRBV28, the J call TRBJ1-2, with a possible D match to TRBD1 (6 bases). The CDR3 is made up of 14 amino acids. Per germline, CDR1 MDHEN and CDR2 SYDVKM. CDR3 nucleotides: TGTGCCAACAGTTTTCTCCGGGACAATGCTCTCAGCACCTTC. Its translation is CANSFLRDNALSTF.

As concerns this clonotype: This may be a read error: a much more frequent sequence differs by one nucleotide. This rearrangement joins TRBV4-2 to TRBJ2-7, with D possibly being TRBD1 (6 bases). In germline, CDR1 is LGHNA, CDR2 YNFKEQ. The CDR3 extends over 15 amino acids. The CDR3 DNA follows: TGTGCCAGCGGCCAAAGTAAAACAGGGCCCTACGAGCTGTACTTC. This codes for CASGQSKTGPYELYF.

Regarding this clonotype: One end of the junction varies from germline; a read error may be responsible. The chain is built from TRBV11-1 and TRBJ1-6; TRBD1 aligns across 10 bases. Germline V lookup: CDR1 SGHAT, CDR2 FQDESV (reference sequence). The CDR3 runs 15 residues. The CDR3 bases are TGTGCCAGCAGCTTAGAGGGACAGGGGAGGTCACTCCTCCACTTT. Translating gives CASSLEGQGRSLLHF.

A single count supports this clonotype. The final CDR3 position lacks the conserved phenylalanine or tryptophan, pointing to a likely read error. This chain joins TRBV6-5 and TRBJ1-2, with D perhaps TRBD1 (6 bases). Germline assignment: CDR1 MNHEY and CDR2 SVGAGI. CDR3 size: 16 residues. CDR3 residues: CDSSPGPRGGFYGYTS. The DNA for the CDR3 is TGTGACAGCAGTCCAGGCCCGAGGGGGGGCTTCTATGGCTACACCTCC.